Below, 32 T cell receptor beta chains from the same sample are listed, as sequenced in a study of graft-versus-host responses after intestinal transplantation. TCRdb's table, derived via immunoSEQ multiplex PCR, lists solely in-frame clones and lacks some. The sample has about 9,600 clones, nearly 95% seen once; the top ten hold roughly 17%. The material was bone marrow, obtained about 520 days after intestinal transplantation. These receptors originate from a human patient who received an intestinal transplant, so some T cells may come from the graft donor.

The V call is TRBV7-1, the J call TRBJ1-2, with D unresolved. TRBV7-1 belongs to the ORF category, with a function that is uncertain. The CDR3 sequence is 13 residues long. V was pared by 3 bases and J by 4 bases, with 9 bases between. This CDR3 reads CASSSRRIYGYTF. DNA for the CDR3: TGTGCCAGCAGCTCCCGCAGGATCTATGGCTACACCTTC.

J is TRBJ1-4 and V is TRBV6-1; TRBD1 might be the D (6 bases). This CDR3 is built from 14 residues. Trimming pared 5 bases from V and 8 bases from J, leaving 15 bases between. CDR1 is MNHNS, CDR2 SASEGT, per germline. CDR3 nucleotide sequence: TGTGCCAGCAGTCCGACAGGAATAACCGAAAAACTGTTTTTT. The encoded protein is CASSPTGITEKLFF.

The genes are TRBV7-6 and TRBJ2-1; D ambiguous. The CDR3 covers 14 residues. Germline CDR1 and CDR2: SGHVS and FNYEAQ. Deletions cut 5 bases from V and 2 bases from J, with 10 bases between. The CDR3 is CASSPRTPYNEQFF. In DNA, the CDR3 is TGTGCCAGCAGCCCCCGGACGCCCTACAATGAGCAGTTCTTC.

The DNA for the CDR3 is TGTGCCAGCAGTCCGGGACTAGCGGGATTCACAGATACGCAGTATTTT. The encoded protein is CASSPGLAGFTDTQYF. The V call is TRBV27, the J call TRBJ2-3, with TRBD2 matching over 13 bases. The CDR3 extends over 16 amino acids. Germline CDR1 is MNHEY and CDR2 is SMNVEV (reference sequence). J gave up 2 bases and V 5 bases, and 4 bases lay outside the gene matches.

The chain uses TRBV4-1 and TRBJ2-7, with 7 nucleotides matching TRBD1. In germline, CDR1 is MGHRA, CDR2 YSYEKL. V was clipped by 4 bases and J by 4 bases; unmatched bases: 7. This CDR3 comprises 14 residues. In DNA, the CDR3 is TGCGCCAGCAGCCTTGGGCAGGGGGAATACGAGCAGTACTTC. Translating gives CASSLGQGEYEQYF.

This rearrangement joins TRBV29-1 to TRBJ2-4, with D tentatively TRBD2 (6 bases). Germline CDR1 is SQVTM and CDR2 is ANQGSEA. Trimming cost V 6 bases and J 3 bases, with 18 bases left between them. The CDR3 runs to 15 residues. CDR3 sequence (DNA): TGCAGCGTAACCAGGCGGGACCAGGGCAAAAACATTCAGTACTTC. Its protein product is CSVTRRDQGKNIQYF.

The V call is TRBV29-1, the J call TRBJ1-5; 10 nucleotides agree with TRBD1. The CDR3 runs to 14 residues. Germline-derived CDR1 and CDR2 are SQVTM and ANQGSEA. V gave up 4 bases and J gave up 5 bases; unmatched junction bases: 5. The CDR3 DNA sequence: TGCAGCGTTGCGGGGACAGGGGCAGATCAGCCCCAGCATTTT. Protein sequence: CSVAGTGADQPQHF.

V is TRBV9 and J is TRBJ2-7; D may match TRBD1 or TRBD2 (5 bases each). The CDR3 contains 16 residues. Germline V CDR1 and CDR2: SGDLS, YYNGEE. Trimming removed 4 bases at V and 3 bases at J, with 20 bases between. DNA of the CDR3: TGTGCCAGCAGCACCGACTGGGTCTTGGGGGACTACGAGCAGTACTTC. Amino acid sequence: CASSTDWVLGDYEQYF.

The CDR3 loop reads CASSIDPGGTYNEQFF. The DNA for the CDR3 is TGTGCCAGTAGTATAGACCCGGGAGGGACCTACAATGAGCAGTTCTTC. This rearrangement joins TRBV19 to TRBJ2-1, with 8 nucleotides matching TRBD2. CDR1 and CDR2 (germline): LNHDA, SQIVND (reference sequence). V was clipped by 0 bases and J by 2 bases; unmatched bases: 3. This CDR3 region has 16 residues.

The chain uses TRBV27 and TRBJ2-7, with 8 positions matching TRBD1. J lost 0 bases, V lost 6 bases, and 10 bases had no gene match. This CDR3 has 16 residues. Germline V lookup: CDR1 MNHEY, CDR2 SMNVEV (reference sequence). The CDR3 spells CASSQDRDRFSYEQYF. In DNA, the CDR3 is TGTGCCAGCAGCCAAGACCGGGACAGGTTCTCCTACGAGCAGTACTTC.

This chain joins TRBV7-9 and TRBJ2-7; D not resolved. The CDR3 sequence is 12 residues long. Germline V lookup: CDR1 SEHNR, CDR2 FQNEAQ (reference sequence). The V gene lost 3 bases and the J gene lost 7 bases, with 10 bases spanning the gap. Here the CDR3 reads CASSLIESEQYF. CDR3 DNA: TGTGCCAGCAGCTTGATAGAATCAGAGCAGTACTTC.

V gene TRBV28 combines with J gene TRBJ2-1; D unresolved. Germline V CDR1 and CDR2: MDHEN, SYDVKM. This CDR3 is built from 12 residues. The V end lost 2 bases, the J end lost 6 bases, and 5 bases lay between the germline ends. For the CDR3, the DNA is TGTGCCAGCAGTTTACCCAGCAATGAGCAGTTCTTC. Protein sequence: CASSLPSNEQFF.

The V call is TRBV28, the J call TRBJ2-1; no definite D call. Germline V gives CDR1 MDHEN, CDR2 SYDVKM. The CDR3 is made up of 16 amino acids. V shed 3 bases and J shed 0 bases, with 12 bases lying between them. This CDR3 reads CASSFLWGSSYNEQFF. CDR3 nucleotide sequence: TGTGCCAGCAGTTTCCTATGGGGTAGCTCCTACAATGAGCAGTTCTTC.

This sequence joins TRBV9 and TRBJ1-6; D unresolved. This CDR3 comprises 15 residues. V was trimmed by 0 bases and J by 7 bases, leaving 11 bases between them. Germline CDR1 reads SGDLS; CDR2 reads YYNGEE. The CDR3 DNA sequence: TGTGCCAGCAGCGTAGTAGGCGGCGCAAATTCACCCCTCCACTTT. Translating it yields CASSVVGGANSPLHF.

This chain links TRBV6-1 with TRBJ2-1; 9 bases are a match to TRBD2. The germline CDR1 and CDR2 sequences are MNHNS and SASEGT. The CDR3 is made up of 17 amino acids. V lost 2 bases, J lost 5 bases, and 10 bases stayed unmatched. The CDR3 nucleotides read TGTGCCAGCAGTGAAATCGAGCTGGTAGCGGGAGACAATGAGCAGTTCTTC. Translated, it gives CASSEIELVAGDNEQFF.

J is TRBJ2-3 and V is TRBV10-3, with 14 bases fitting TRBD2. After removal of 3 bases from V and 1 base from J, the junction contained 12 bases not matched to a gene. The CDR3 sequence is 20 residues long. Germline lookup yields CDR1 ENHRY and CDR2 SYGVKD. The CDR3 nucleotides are TGTGCCATCAGTGATCGGGGACTAGCGGGAGTGGGTATCGGCACAGATACGCAGTATTTT. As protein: CAISDRGLAGVGIGTDTQYF.

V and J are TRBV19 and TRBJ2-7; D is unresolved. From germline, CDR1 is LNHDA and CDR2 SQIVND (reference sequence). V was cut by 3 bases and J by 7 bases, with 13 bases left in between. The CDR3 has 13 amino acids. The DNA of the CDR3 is TGTGCCAGTAGTATCGGCAAGGCAGATGAGCAGTACTTC. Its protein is CASSIGKADEQYF.

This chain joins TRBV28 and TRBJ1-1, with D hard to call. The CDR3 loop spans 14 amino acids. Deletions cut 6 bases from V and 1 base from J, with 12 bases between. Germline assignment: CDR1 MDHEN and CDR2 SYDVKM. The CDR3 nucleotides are TGTGCCAGCAGCGCAGGTTTTGGGAACACTGAAGCTTTCTTT. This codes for CASSAGFGNTEAFF.

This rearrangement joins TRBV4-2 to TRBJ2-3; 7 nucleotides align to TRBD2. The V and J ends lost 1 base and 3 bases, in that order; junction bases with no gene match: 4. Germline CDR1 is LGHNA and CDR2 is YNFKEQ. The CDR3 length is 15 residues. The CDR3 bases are TGTGCCAGCAGCCAAGTACTAGCGAGTACAGATACGCAGTATTTT. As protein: CASSQVLASTDTQYF.

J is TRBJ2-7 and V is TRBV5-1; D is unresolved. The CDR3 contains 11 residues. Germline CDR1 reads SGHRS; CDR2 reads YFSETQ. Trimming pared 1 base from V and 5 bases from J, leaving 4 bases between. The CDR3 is CASSLRNEQYF. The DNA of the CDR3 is TGCGCCAGCAGCTTGCGGAACGAGCAGTACTTC. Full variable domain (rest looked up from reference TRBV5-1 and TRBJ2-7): KAGVTQTPRYLIKTRGQQVTLSCSPISGHRSVSWYQQTPGQGLQFLFEYFSETQRNKGNFPGRFSGRQFSNSRSEMNVSTLELGDSALYLCASSLRNEQYFGPGTRLTVT.

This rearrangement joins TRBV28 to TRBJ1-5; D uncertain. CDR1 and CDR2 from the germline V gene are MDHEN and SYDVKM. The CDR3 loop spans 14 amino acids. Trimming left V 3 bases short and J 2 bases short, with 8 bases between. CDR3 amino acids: CASSLGERNQPQHF. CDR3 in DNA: TGTGCCAGCAGTTTGGGCGAGCGCAATCAGCCCCAGCATTTT.

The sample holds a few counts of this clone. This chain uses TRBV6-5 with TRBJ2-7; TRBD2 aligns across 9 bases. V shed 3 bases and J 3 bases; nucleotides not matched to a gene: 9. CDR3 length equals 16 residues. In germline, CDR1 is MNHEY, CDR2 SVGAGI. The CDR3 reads CASSYDGGREGYEQYF. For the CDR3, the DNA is TGTGCCAGCAGTTATGATGGGGGGCGGGAGGGCTACGAGCAGTACTTC.

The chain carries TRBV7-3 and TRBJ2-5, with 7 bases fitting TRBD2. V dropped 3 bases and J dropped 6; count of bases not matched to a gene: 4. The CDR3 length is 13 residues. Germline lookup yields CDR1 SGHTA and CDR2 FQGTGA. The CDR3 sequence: CASSLGGSKTQYF. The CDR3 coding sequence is TGTGCCAGCAGCTTGGGCGGGAGTAAGACCCAGTACTTC.

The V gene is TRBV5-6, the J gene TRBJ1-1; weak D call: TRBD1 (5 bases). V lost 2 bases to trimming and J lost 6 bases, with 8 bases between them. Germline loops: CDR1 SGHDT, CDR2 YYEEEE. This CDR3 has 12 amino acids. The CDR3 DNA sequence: TGTGCCAGCAGCTTCGGGGGAGCTGAAGCTTTCTTT. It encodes CASSFGGAEAFF. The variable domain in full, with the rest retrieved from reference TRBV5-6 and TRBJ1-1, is DAGVTQSPTHLIKTRGQQVTLRCSPKSGHDTVSWYQQALGQGPQFIFQYYEEEERQRGNFPDRFSGHQFPNYSSELNVNALLLGDSALYLCASSFGGAEAFFGQGTRLTVV.

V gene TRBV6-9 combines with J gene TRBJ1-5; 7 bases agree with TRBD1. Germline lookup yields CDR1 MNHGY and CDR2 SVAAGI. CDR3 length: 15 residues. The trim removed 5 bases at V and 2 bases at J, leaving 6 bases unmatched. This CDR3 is CASSGIGQGNQPQHF. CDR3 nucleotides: TGTGCCAGCAGTGGCATAGGACAGGGCAATCAGCCCCAGCATTTT.

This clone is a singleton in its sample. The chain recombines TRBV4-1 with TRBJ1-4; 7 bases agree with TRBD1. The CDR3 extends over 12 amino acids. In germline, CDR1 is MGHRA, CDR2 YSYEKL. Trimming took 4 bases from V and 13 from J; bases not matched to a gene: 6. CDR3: CASSPPQGPLFF. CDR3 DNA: TGCGCCAGCAGCCCCCCACAGGGGCCACTGTTTTTT.

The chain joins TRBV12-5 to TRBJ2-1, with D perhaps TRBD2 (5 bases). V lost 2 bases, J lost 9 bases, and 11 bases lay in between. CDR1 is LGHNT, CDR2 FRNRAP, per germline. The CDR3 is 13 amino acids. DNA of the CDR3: TGTGCTAGTGGTTTGTCCTCTGGAGGTGAGCAGTTCTTC. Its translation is CASGLSSGGEQFF. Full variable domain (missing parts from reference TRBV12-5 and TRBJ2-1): DARVTQTPRHKVTEMGQEVTMRCQPILGHNTVFWYRQTMMQGLELLAYFRNRAPLDDSGMPKDRFSAEMPDATLATLKIQPSEPRDSAVYFCASGLSSGGEQFFGPGTRLTVL.

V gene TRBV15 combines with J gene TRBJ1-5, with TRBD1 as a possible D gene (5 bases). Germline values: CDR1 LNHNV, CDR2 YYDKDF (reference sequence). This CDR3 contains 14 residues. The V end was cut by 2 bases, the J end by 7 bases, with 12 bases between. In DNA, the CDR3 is TGTGCCACCAGCAGAAGAGGGGACGGGCAGCCCCAGCATTTT. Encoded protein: CATSRRGDGQPQHF.

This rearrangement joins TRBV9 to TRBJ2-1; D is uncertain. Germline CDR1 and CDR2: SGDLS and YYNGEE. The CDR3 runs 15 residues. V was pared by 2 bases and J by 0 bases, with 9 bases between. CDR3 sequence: CASSVTESSYNEQFF. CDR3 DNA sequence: TGTGCCAGCAGCGTTACGGAGAGCTCCTACAATGAGCAGTTCTTC.

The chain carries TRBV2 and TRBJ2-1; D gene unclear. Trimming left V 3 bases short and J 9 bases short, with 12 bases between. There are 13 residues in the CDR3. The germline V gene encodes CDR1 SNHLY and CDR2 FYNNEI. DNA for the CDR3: TGTGCCAGCAGTGAGGAACTTAGAGGTGAGCAGTTCTTC. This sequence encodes CASSEELRGEQFF.

The CDR3 coding sequence is TGCGCCAGCAGCTTGGCGGGAGCTCTGGATACGCAGTATTTT. Its translation: CASSLAGALDTQYF. The chain joins TRBV5-1 to TRBJ2-3; D possibly corresponds to TRBD2 (6 bases). CDR1 SGHRS and CDR2 YFSETQ come from the germline V gene. Trimming left V 0 bases short and J 6 bases short, with 11 bases between. The CDR3 is 14 residues long.

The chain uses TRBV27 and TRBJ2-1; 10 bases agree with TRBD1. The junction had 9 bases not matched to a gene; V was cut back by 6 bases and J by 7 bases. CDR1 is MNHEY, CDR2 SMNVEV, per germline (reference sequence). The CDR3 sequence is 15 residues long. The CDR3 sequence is CASRTGTGVLNEQFF. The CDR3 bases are TGTGCCAGCAGGACCGGGACAGGGGTCCTAAATGAGCAGTTCTTC.